This entry is about one T cell receptor beta chain. Its specificity is unknown. These data come from a study of blood T cells in healthy people across ages. Using a J-beta primer mix together with a sample-barcoded 5' primer, a second PCR was run for roughly 6 to 12 cycles. TCRdb reprocessed the 5' RACE reads with MiXCR, giving one entry per CDR3 protein. The sample holds 1.8 million or so distinct CDR3 sequences, about 39% seen once. With V trimmed by 11 bases and J by 7 bases, 13 bases remained unmatched. This CDR3 contains 14 residues. Study-wide results and limits: Both naive CD4+ cell counts and diversity were greater in long-lived donors than in aged donors.

The receptor was derived from a human donor in good health. The rearrangement joins TRBV12-3 or TRBV12-4 to TRBJ2-1; TRBD1 agrees at 8 bases. Sample: blood. The CDR3 DNA reads TGTGCCGGCAATTGGGACAGGACGGGGAATGAGCAGTTCTTC. Its translation: CAGNWDRTGNEQFF.